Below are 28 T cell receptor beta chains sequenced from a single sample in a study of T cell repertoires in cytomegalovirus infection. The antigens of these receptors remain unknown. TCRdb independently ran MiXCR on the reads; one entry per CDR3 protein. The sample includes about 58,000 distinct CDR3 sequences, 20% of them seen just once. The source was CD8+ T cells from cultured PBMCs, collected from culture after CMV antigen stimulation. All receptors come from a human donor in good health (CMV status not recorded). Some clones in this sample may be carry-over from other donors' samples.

CDR3 sequence reads: CASSPPQGAYTGELFF. The DNA for the CDR3 is TGTGCCAGCAGTCCCCCCCAGGGGGCGTATACCGGGGAGCTGTTTTTT. The V and J genes are TRBV27 and TRBJ2-2, with TRBD1 matching 8 bases. CDR3 size: 16 residues. Germline values: CDR1 MNHEY, CDR2 SMNVEV (reference sequence). J was trimmed by 5 bases and V by 5 bases; bases with no gene match: 10.

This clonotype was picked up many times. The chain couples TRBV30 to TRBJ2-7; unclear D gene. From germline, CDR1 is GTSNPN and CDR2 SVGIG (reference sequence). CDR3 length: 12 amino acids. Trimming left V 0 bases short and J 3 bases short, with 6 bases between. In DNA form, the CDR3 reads TGTGCCTGGAGTGTATCTATCTACGAGCAGTACTTC. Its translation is CAWSVSIYEQYF.

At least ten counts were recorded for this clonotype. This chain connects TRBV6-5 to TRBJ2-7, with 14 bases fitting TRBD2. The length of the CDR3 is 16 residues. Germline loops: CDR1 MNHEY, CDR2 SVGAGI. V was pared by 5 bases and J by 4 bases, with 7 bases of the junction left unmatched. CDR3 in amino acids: CASSPHRTSGRYEQYF. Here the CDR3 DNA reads TGTGCCAGCAGTCCACACAGGACTAGCGGGAGGTACGAGCAGTACTTC.

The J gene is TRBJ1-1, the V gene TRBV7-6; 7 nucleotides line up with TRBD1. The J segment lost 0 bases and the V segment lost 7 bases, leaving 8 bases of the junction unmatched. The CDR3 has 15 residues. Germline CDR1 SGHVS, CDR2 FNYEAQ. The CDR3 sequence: CASTPKDRMNTEAFF. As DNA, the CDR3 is TGTGCCAGCACCCCGAAGGACAGGATGAACACTGAAGCTTTCTTT.

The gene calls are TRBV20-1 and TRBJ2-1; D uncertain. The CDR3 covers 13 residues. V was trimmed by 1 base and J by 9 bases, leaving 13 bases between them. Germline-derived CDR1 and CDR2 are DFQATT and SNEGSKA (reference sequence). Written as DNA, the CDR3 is TGCAGTGCTAGAGGAAGCCTAGAAACTGAGCAGTTCTTC. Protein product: CSARGSLETEQFF.

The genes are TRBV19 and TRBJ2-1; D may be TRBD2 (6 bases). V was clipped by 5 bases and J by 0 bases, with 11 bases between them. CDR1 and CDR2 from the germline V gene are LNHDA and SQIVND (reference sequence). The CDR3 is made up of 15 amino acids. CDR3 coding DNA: TGTGCCAGTAGTGCTAGCGTGAGCTCCTACAATGAGCAGTTCTTC. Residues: CASSASVSSYNEQFF.

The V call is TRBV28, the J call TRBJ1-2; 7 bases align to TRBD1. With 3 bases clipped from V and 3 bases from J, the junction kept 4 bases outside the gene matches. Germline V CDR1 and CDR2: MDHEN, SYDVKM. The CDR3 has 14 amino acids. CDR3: CASSFIDRDYGYTF. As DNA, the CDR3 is TGTGCCAGCAGTTTTATCGACAGGGACTATGGCTACACCTTC.

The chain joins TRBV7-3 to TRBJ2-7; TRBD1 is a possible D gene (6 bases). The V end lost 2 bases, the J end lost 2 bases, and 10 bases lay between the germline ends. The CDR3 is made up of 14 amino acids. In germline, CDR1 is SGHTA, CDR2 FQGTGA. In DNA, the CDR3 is TGTGCCAGCAGCTTAGTTGGGGGCCCCTACGAGCAGTACTTC. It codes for CASSLVGGPYEQYF.

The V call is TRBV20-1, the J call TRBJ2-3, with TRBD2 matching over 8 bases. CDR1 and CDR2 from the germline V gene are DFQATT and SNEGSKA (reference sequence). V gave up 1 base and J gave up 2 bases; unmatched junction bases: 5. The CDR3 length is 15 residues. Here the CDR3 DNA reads TGCAGTGCTAGAGCGGGAGGGCCTATCACAGATACGCAGTATTTT. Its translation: CSARAGGPITDTQYF.

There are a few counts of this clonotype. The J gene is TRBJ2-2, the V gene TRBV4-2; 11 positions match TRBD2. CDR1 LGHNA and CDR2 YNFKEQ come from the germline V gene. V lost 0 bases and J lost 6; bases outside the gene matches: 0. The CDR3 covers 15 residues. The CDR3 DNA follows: TGTGCCAGCAGCCAAGATAGCGGGGGGGCCGGGGAGCTGTTTTTT. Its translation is CASSQDSGGAGELFF.

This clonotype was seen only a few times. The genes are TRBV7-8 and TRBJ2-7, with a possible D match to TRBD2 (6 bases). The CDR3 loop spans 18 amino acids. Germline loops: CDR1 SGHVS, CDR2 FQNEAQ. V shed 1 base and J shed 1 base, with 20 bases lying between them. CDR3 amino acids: CASSLVSGFGRGSYEQYF. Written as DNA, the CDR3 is TGTGCCAGCAGCTTAGTCAGCGGATTTGGTCGGGGGTCCTACGAGCAGTACTTC. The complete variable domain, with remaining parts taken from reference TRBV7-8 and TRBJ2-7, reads GAGVSQSPRYKVAKRGQDVALRCDPISGHVSLFWYQQALGQGPEFLTYFQNEAQLDKSGLPSDRFFAERPEGSVSTLKIQRTQQEDSAVYLCASSLVSGFGRGSYEQYFGPGTRLTVT.

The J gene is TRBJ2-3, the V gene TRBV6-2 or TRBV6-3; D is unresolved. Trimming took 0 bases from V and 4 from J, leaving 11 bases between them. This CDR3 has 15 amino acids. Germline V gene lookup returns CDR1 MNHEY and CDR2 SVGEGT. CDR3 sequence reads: CASSYSPGWADTQYF. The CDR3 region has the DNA TGTGCCAGCAGTTACTCCCCGGGTTGGGCAGATACGCAGTATTTT.

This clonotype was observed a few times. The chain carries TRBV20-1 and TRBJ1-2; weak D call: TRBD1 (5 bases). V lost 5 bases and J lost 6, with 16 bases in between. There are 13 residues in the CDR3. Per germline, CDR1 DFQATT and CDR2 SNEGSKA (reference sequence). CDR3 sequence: CSAAGTSDHGYTF. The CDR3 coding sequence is TGCAGTGCTGCCGGGACGTCGGATCATGGCTACACCTTC.

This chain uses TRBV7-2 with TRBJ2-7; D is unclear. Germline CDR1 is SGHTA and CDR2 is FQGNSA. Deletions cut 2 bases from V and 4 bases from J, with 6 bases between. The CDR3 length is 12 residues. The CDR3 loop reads CASSLNPYEQYF. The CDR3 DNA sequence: TGTGCCAGCAGCTTAAATCCGTACGAGCAGTACTTC.

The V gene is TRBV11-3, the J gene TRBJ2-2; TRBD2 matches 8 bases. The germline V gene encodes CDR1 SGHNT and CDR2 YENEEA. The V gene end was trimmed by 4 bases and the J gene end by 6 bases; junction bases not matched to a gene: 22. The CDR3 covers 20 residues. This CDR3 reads CASSSPSPAGVFLSAGELFF. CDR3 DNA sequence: TGTGCCAGCAGCTCACCCTCTCCAGCGGGGGTGTTTTTGTCTGCCGGGGAGCTGTTTTTT.

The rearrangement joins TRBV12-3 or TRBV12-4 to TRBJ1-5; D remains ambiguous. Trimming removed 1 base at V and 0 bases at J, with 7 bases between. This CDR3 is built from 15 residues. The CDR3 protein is CASSLEHHSNQPQHF. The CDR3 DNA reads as TGTGCCAGCAGTTTAGAACACCATAGCAATCAGCCCCAGCATTTT.

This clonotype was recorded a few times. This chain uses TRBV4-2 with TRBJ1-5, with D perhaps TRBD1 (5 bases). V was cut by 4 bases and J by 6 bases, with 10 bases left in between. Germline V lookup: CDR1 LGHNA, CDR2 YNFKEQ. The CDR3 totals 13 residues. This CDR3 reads CASSPGGSQPQHF. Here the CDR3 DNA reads TGTGCCAGCAGCCCCGGGGGAAGTCAGCCCCAGCATTTT.

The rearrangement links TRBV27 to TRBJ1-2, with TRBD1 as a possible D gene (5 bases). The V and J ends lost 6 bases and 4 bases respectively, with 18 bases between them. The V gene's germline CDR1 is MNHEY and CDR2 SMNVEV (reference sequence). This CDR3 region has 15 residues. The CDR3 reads CASSPFRGGGYGYTF. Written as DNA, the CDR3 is TGTGCCAGCAGCCCGTTCCGAGGTGGGGGCTATGGCTACACCTTC.

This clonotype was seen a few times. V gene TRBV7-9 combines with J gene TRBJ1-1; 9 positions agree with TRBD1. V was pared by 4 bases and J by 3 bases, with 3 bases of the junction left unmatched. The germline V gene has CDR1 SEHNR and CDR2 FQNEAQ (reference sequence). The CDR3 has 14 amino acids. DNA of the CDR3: TGTGCCAGCAGCTCAAACAGGGGGCACACTGAAGCTTTCTTT. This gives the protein CASSSNRGHTEAFF.

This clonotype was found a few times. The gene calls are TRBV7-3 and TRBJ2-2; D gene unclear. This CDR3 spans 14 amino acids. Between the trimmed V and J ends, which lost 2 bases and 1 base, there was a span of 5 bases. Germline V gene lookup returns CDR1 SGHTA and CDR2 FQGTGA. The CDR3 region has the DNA TGTGCCAGCAGCTTAGAACAGAACACCGGGGAGCTGTTTTTT. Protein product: CASSLEQNTGELFF.

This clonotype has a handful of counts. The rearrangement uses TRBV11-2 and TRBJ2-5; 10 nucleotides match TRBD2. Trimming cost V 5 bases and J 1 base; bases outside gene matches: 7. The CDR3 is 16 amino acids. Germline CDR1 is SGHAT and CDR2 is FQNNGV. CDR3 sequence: CASSRDWTSGQETQYF. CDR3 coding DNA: TGTGCCAGCAGCCGGGATTGGACTAGCGGCCAAGAGACCCAGTACTTC.

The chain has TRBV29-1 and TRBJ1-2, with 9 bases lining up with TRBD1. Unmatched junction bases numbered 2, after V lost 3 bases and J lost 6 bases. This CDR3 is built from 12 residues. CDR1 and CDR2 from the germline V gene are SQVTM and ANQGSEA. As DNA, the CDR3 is TGCAGCGTTGAGACAGGGGGGGATGGCTACACCTTC. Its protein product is CSVETGGDGYTF.

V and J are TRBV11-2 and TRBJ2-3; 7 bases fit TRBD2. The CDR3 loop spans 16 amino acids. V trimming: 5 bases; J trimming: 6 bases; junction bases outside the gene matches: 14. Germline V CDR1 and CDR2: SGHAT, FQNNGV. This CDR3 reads CASSLVASRGGDTQYF. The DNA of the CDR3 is TGTGCCAGCAGCCTTGTAGCATCGCGGGGAGGGGATACGCAGTATTTT.

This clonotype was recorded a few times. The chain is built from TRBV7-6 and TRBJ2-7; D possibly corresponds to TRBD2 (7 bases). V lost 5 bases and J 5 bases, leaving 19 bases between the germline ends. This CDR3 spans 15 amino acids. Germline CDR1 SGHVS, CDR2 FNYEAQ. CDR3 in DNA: TGTGCCAGCAGCCGGATAGGGGGGGAGGTACACGAGCAGTACTTC. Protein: CASSRIGGEVHEQYF. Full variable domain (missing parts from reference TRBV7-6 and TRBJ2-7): GAGVSQSPRYKVTKRGQDVALRCDPISGHVSLYWYRQALGQGPEFLTYFNYEAQQDKSGLPNDRFSAERPEGSISTLTIQRTEQRDSAMYRCASSRIGGEVHEQYFGPGTRLTVT.

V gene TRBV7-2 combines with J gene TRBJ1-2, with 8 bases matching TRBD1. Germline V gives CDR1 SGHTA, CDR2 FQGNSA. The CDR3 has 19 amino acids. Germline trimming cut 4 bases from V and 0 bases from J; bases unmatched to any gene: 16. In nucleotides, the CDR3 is TGTGCCAGCAGCTCAAAGGCGGGGGACAGGACGACTTCTAACTATGGCTACACCTTC. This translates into CASSSKAGDRTTSNYGYTF.

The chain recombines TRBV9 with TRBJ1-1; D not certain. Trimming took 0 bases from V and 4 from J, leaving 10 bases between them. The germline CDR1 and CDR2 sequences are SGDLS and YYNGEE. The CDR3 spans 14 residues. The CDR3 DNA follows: TGTGCCAGCAGCGTAGATAGGGAGAGCACTGAAGCTTTCTTT. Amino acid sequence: CASSVDRESTEAFF.

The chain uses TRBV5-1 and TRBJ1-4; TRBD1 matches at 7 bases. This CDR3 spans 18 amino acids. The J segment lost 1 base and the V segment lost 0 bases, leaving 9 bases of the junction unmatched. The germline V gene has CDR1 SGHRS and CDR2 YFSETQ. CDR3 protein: CASSLVPGGVQTNEKLFF. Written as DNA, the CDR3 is TGCGCCAGCAGCTTGGTCCCAGGGGGAGTGCAAACTAATGAAAAACTGTTTTTT.

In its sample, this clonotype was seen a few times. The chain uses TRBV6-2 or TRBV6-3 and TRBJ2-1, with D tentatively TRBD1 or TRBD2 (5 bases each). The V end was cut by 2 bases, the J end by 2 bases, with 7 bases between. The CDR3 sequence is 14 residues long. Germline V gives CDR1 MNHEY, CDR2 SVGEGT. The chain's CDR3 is CASSYVGAYNEQFF. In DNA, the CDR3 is TGTGCCAGCAGTTACGTGGGGGCCTACAATGAGCAGTTCTTC.